Listed below are T cell receptor beta chains from one sample, sequenced in a study of response to subunit inactivated influenza vaccine. TCRdb called the RT-PCR reads again in MiXCR, with one record for every CDR3 protein. The table includes some 520,000 distinct CDR3 sequences, 16% detected once. The sequences come from CD4+ T cells sorted from PBMCs, collected approximately 25 months after vaccination. The receptors shown here come from a man between 50 and 70 years old who received an inactivated influenza vaccine. Each CDR3 is given with its conserved first and last residue. The D gene is left open where the match is weak. Size is stated for part of the rows, as once, few or many counts, or as a class when the clone is expanded.

V	D	J	length	size	CDR3	DNA
TRBV6-5	-	TRBJ2-5	14	-	CASSYEGLQETQYF	TGTGCCAGCAGTTACGAAGGATTACAAGAGACCCAGTACTTC
TRBV29-1	-	TRBJ2-5	12	few	CSVEKGGETQYF	TGCAGCGTTGAAAAGGGCGGGGAGACCCAGTACTTC
TRBV10-3	-	TRBJ2-2	14	-	CAVKSGTNTGELFF	TGTGCCGTCAAATCCGGGACAAACACCGGGGAGCTGTTTTTT
TRBV6-2/TRBV6-3	-	TRBJ2-2	12	-	CASRKAGLQLFF	TGTGCCAGCAGAAAGGCGGGCTTGCAGCTGTTTTTT
TRBV4-1	TRBD2	TRBJ2-3	19	-	CASSFDSGTSGIRTDTQYF	TGCGCCAGCAGCTTCGATTCGGGGACTAGCGGGATCCGGACAGATACGCAGTATTTT
TRBV12-3/TRBV12-4	-	TRBJ1-2	12	-	CASSDQGTGYTF	TGTGCCAGCAGTGATCAGGGGACTGGCTACACCTTC
TRBV10-3	-	TRBJ1-2	13	few	CAISESKYYGYTF	TGTGCCATCAGTGAGTCGAAGTACTATGGCTACACCTTC
TRBV14	TRBD1	TRBJ2-7	15	-	CASSQVNRGPYEQYF	TGTGCCAGCAGCCAAGTCAACAGGGGCCCCTACGAGCAGTACTTC
TRBV27	-	TRBJ2-7	14	-	CASSFKGRVYEQYF	TGTGCCAGCAGTTTTAAGGGGCGCGTGTACGAGCAGTACTTC
TRBV29-1	-	TRBJ1-2	10	few	CSVRTEGYTF	TGCAGCGTCCGGACAGAAGGCTACACCTTC
TRBV12-3/TRBV12-4	-	TRBJ2-7	13	-	CASSSGYGYEQYF	TGTGCCAGCAGTTCAGGGTATGGGTACGAGCAGTACTTC
TRBV15	-	TRBJ2-5	12	few	CATSGDQETQYF	TGTGCCACCAGCGGGGACCAAGAGACCCAGTACTTC
TRBV6-2/TRBV6-3	-	TRBJ2-5	13	-	CASRLTGLETQYF	TGTGCCAGCAGACTAACAGGGTTGGAGACCCAGTACTTC
TRBV4-3	TRBD2	TRBJ2-5	16	few	CASSQDFVPGGETQYF	TGCGCCAGCAGCCAAGATTTTGTCCCGGGAGGGGAGACCCAGTACTTC
TRBV5-1	TRBD1	TRBJ2-5	14	-	CASNDQGAQETQYF	TGCGCCAGCAACGATCAGGGGGCACAAGAGACCCAGTACTTC
TRBV7-2	-	TRBJ2-2	17	few	CASIMDSVFRGTGELFF	TGTGCCAGCATCATGGACTCCGTTTTTCGTGGAACCGGGGAGCTGTTTTTT
TRBV5-1	TRBD2	TRBJ2-7	14	many	CASSLATSALEQYF	TGCGCCAGCAGCTTGGCAACTAGCGCCTTAGAGCAGTACTTC
TRBV4-3	TRBD2	TRBJ2-1	13	many	CASSQTPGGEQFF	TGCGCCAGCAGCCAAACACCCGGGGGGGAGCAGTTCTTC
TRBV3-1	-	TRBJ1-5	14	few	CASSQARGGQPQHF	TGTGCCAGCAGCCAAGCCCGGGGCGGTCAGCCCCAGCATTTT
TRBV20-1	-	TRBJ1-5	16	-	CSARDPARISNQPQHF	TGCAGTGCTAGAGATCCGGCTAGGATTAGCAATCAGCCCCAGCATTTT
TRBV20-1	TRBD1	TRBJ1-5	13	-	CSAPGQGDQPQHF	TGCAGTGCACCGGGACAGGGGGATCAGCCCCAGCATTTT
TRBV7-2	-	TRBJ2-2	16	many	CASSREGGWNTGELFF	TGTGCCAGCAGCCGAGAAGGCGGATGGAACACCGGGGAGCTGTTTTTT
TRBV4-2	TRBD2	TRBJ2-3	16	-	CASSQVIAGGSDTQYF	TGTGCCAGCAGCCAAGTTATTGCGGGGGGGTCAGATACGCAGTATTTT
TRBV6-1	TRBD1	TRBJ2-7	17	-	CASRTAVGTGGMYEQYF	TGTGCCAGCAGGACCGCCGTCGGGACAGGGGGCATGTACGAGCAGTACTTC
TRBV6-2/TRBV6-3	TRBD1	TRBJ1-1	13	-	CASSAGQVTEAFF	TGTGCCAGCAGTGCGGGACAGGTCACTGAAGCTTTCTTT
TRBV27	TRBD1	TRBJ2-7	14	few	CASSLRQGLGEQYF	TGTGCCAGCAGCCTACGACAGGGGCTGGGGGAGCAGTACTTC
TRBV18	TRBD2	TRBJ2-7	14	-	CASSPGGDAYEQYF	TGTGCCAGCTCACCGGGGGGGGACGCCTACGAGCAGTACTTC
TRBV14	-	TRBJ2-7	15	few	CASSQDWRSAYEQYF	TGTGCCAGCAGCCAAGACTGGAGGTCCGCCTACGAGCAGTACTTC
TRBV7-8	TRBD2	TRBJ2-3	13	-	CASRKRGRASQYF	TGTGCCAGCAGGAAACGGGGGAGGGCCTCGCAGTATTTT
TRBV4-3	-	TRBJ2-6	16	-	CASSQDLASGANVLTF	TGCGCCAGCAGCCAAGATCTGGCCTCTGGGGCCAACGTCCTGACTTTC
TRBV20-1	-	TRBJ2-7	12	few	CSARDRGEEQYF	TGCAGTGCTAGAGACAGGGGTGAGGAGCAGTACTTC
TRBV29-1	TRBD1	TRBJ2-7	12	few	CSKRDRDYEQYF	TGCAGCAAACGGGACAGGGACTACGAGCAGTACTTC
TRBV12-3/TRBV12-4	-	TRBJ2-3	13	many	CASSLGAADTQYF	TGTGCCAGCAGTTTAGGGGCGGCAGATACGCAGTATTTT
TRBV12-3/TRBV12-4	TRBD2	TRBJ2-2	16	-	CASSLTGLARSGELFF	TGTGCCAGCAGCTTAACGGGACTAGCGAGGTCCGGGGAGCTGTTTTTT
TRBV20-1	TRBD2	TRBJ2-1	15	-	CSAAPGGRASNEQFF	TGCAGTGCTGCTCCCGGGGGGAGGGCCTCCAATGAGCAGTTCTTC
TRBV12-3/TRBV12-4	-	TRBJ2-2	14	-	CASSRTGVPGELFF	TGTGCCAGCAGTCGTACAGGAGTTCCTGGGGAGCTGTTTTTT
TRBV4-2	-	TRBJ2-1	14	-	CASSQDRRDNEQFF	TGTGCCAGCAGCCAAGATAGGCGGGACAATGAGCAGTTCTTC
TRBV25-1	-	TRBJ2-7	12	-	CASSEGNYEQYF	TGTGCCAGCAGTGAAGGGAACTACGAGCAGTACTTC
TRBV10-3	TRBD1	TRBJ1-6	17	-	CAISGTGLSSYNSPLHF	TGTGCCATCAGCGGGACAGGGCTAAGCTCCTATAATTCACCCCTCCACTTT
TRBV28	-	TRBJ1-6	14	-	CASSLSTENSPLHF	TGTGCCAGCAGTCTATCCACAGAAAATTCACCCCTCCACTTT
TRBV29-1	TRBD2	TRBJ2-2	17	many	CSVETLGRTSGTGELFF	TGCAGCGTTGAAACCCTCGGCAGGACTAGCGGGACCGGGGAGCTGTTTTTT
TRBV4-2	-	TRBJ1-6	13	few	CASSQDRRAPLHF	TGTGCCAGCAGCCAAGATCGGAGGGCACCCCTCCACTTT
TRBV20-1	TRBD2	TRBJ2-4	15	few	CSPRGGTSSLNIQYF	TGCAGCCCTAGAGGGGGGACTAGCTCCCTAAACATTCAGTACTTC
TRBV2	-	TRBJ2-7	10	-	CAPSPGEQYF	TGTGCACCCTCCCCTGGCGAGCAGTACTTC
TRBV29-1	TRBD2	TRBJ2-7	14	-	CSVATSGHTYEQYF	TGCAGCGTCGCTACTAGCGGGCACACCTACGAGCAGTACTTC
TRBV12-3/TRBV12-4	-	TRBJ1-1	14	-	CASSPRLGNTEAFF	TGTGCCAGCAGTCCCCGGTTAGGAAACACTGAAGCTTTCTTT
TRBV11-2	-	TRBJ2-6	18	-	CASSLRPQGTTGANVLTF	TGTGCCAGCAGCTTACGTCCGCAGGGTACGACTGGGGCCAACGTCCTGACTTTC
TRBV20-1	-	TRBJ2-7	13	-	CSAAGHLTYEQYF	TGCAGTGCTGCCGGACACCTAACCTACGAGCAGTACTTC
TRBV29-1	-	TRBJ1-4	14	few	CSVVQGWGNEKLFF	TGCAGCGTTGTTCAGGGTTGGGGTAATGAAAAACTGTTTTTT
TRBV20-1	-	TRBJ2-3	15	few	CSARVMGRNTDTQYF	TGCAGTGCTAGAGTTATGGGCCGCAACACAGATACGCAGTATTTT
TRBV6-2/TRBV6-3	-	TRBJ2-5	17	-	CASSYRGDKFDRETQYF	TGTGCCAGCAGTTACCGGGGCGACAAATTCGATCGGGAGACCCAGTACTTC
TRBV29-1	-	TRBJ2-1	13	few	CSVESSANNEQFF	TGCAGCGTTGAAAGTTCGGCAAACAATGAGCAGTTCTTC
TRBV15	TRBD2	TRBJ2-2	19	few	CATSRVGLAGVPNTGELFF	TGTGCCACCAGCAGAGTGGGACTAGCGGGAGTACCGAACACCGGGGAGCTGTTTTTT
TRBV12-3/TRBV12-4	TRBD2	TRBJ2-5	15	few	CASRSTSGGGETQYF	TGTGCCAGCAGGTCAACTAGCGGAGGCGGGGAGACCCAGTACTTC
TRBV4-3	TRBD2	TRBJ2-3	16	-	CASSQGEGLAGRTQYF	TGCGCCAGCAGCCAAGGAGAGGGACTAGCGGGGCGTACGCAGTATTTT
TRBV28	-	TRBJ1-6	17	-	CASSTLIGRLSNSPLHF	TGTGCCAGCAGTACCCTTATTGGCAGACTAAGTAATTCACCCCTCCACTTT